This T cell receptor (beta chain) was found in a study of T-cell memory formation after mild COVID-19. In TCRdb, the 5' RACE reads were re-called with MiXCR into one record per CDR3 protein. Of 500,000 to 650,000 distinct CDR3 sequences listed, approximately 21% are singletons. CDR1 LGHNA and CDR2 YNFKEQ come from the germline V gene. The V end was cut by 1 base, the J end by 6 bases, with 13 bases between. This CDR3 is 14 amino acids long. Overall study results and limits: Contracting CD4+ clones were located mainly in CM and EM, and CD8+ clones in EMRA.

Notes on this clonotype: As yet, its antigen is unknown.

Material for sequencing was PBMCs or a T cell subset sorted from them (not recorded which). The chain uses TRBV4-2 and TRBJ2-7; perhaps TRBD2 as D (6 bases). The clonotype was recovered from an adult woman who had mild COVID-19 (a few samples of this study predate the infection). Cell type and time point are not known. CDR3 loop: CASSQGAGSVEQYF. The CDR3 DNA reads TGTGCCAGCAGCCAAGGGGCGGGGAGTGTCGAGCAGTACTTC.